Presented here are 31 T cell receptor beta chains from one specimen sequenced in a study of T cells in Graves' hyperthyroidism and ophthalmopathy. RNA transcripts provided the source from which TCR beta CDR3 regions were amplified. The HTBI primer set was used in a first-round RT-PCR of the TCR CDR3. MiXCR, run by TCRdb on the multiplex PCR reads, gives a single entry per CDR3 protein. This table has 550,000 to 850,000 distinct CDR3 sequences, 15% to 20% appearing once. The sample taken for sequencing was blood. The origin of the receptors is a woman between 45 and 65 years old with Graves' hyperthyroidism that later progressed to Graves' ophthalmopathy.

This sequence joins TRBV5-4 and TRBJ2-1; 8 nucleotides line up with TRBD1. The CDR3 has 15 amino acids. The germline V gene encodes CDR1 SGHNT and CDR2 YYREEE (reference sequence). The V segment lost 2 bases and the J segment 6 bases; nucleotides outside the gene matches: 7. CDR3 DNA: TGTGCCAGCAGCTTAGGTCAGGGGGCCATCAATGAGCAGTTCTTC. It codes for CASSLGQGAINEQFF.

In its sample, this clonotype was seen a few times. The J gene is TRBJ2-7, the V gene TRBV9; tentative D call: TRBD1 (5 bases). V gave up 5 bases and J gave up 0 bases, with 18 bases separating them. The CDR3 length is 16 residues. Germline V gene data show CDR1 as SGDLS and CDR2 as YYNGEE. The DNA for the CDR3 is TGTGCCAGCAGGTACCCCGGACATACGAGCTCCTACGAGCAGTACTTC. Encoded protein: CASRYPGHTSSYEQYF.

The chain joins TRBV7-8 to TRBJ1-4, with D possibly TRBD1 on 5 matching bases. Germline V gene data show CDR1 as SGHVS and CDR2 as FQNEAQ. This CDR3 is built from 16 residues. Deletions cut 2 bases from V and 5 bases from J, with 15 bases between. The CDR3 reads CASSLLGSRENEKLFF. CDR3 nucleotide sequence: TGTGCCAGCAGCTTACTCGGGTCCAGGGAAAATGAAAAACTGTTTTTT. The full variable domain, its missing parts supplied by reference TRBV7-8 and TRBJ1-4, is GAGVSQSPRYKVAKRGQDVALRCDPISGHVSLFWYQQALGQGPEFLTYFQNEAQLDKSGLPSDRFFAERPEGSVSTLKIQRTQQEDSAVYLCASSLLGSRENEKLFFGSGTQLSVL.

This chain uses TRBV3-1 with TRBJ1-1; D is perhaps TRBD1 (6 bases). The CDR3 sequence is 14 residues long. The germline V gene encodes CDR1 LGHDT and CDR2 YNNKEL (reference sequence). V was clipped by 0 bases and J by 7 bases, with 12 bases between them. CDR3 sequence (DNA): TGTGCCAGCAGCCAAGAACAGGGACGTCTTGAAGCTTTCTTT. Translating it yields CASSQEQGRLEAFF. The full variable domain, completed using reference TRBV3-1 and TRBJ1-1, is DTAVSQTPKYLVTQMGNDKSIKCEQNLGHDTMYWYKQDSKKFLKIMFSYNNKELIINETVPNRFSPKSPDKAHLNLHINSLELGDSAVYFCASSQEQGRLEAFFGQGTRLTVV.

This clonotype has at least ten counts. The chain recombines TRBV20-1 with TRBJ1-1; D perhaps matches TRBD1 (5 bases). This CDR3 spans 15 amino acids. Per the germline V gene, CDR1 is DFQATT and CDR2 is SNEGSKA (reference sequence). V lost 1 base to trimming and J lost 5 bases, with 17 bases between them. Written as DNA, the CDR3 is TGCAGTGCTAGAGGGGATTCGAGGTCAGGGACTGAAGCTTTCTTT. Its protein is CSARGDSRSGTEAFF.

This clonotype was counted ten times or more. This chain connects TRBV6-1 to TRBJ1-2, with D perhaps matching TRBD1 (6 bases). Trimming took 7 bases from V and 3 from J, leaving 12 bases between them. CDR3 size: 13 residues. CDR1 is MNHNS, CDR2 SASEGT, per germline. The CDR3 DNA reads as TGTGCCAGCACCCTCGGGGGCGACTATGGCTACACCTTC. It yields the protein CASTLGGDYGYTF.

This clonotype was counted only a few times. The chain uses TRBV10-3 and TRBJ2-1; TRBD1 matches 7 bases. This CDR3 is built from 16 residues. Germline V CDR1 and CDR2: ENHRY, SYGVKD. V gave up 2 bases and J gave up 3 bases; unmatched junction bases: 7. CDR3 region: CAISEPRDSHYNEQFF. The CDR3 DNA reads as TGTGCCATCAGTGAGCCCCGGGACAGCCACTACAATGAGCAGTTCTTC.

A few counts support this clonotype. A much larger clone sits a single nucleotide away, making a read error possible. In this CDR3 the conserved last residue, phenylalanine or tryptophan, is missing, so a read error is likely. This chain connects TRBV2 to TRBJ2-2, with 10 bases matching TRBD2. The CDR3 contains 15 residues. Trimming took 3 bases from V and 4 from J; bases not matched to a gene: 2. From germline, CDR1 is SNHLY and CDR2 FYNNEI. DNA of the CDR3: TGTGCCAGCAGTGAGCCTAGCGGGGGCACCGGGGAGCTGTTTTGT. Translation gives CASSEPSGGTGELFC.

The genes are TRBV5-4 and TRBJ2-3; perhaps D is TRBD1 or TRBD2 (5 bases each). Germline V gene lookup returns CDR1 SGHNT and CDR2 YYREEE (reference sequence). CDR3 length: 12 residues. Trimming removed 3 bases from V and 5 bases from J, with 7 bases in between. The CDR3 bases are TGTGCCAGCAGCTGGGGGTTAGATACGCAGTATTTT. Its translation: CASSWGLDTQYF. The full variable domain, rest sourced from reference TRBV5-4 and TRBJ2-3, is ETGVTQSPTHLIKTRGQQVTLRCSSQSGHNTVSWYQQALGQGPQFIFQYYREEENGRGNFPPRFSGLQFPNYSSELNVNALELDDSALYLCASSWGLDTQYFGPGTRLTVL.

This clonotype was observed at least ten times. The V gene is TRBV19, the J gene TRBJ1-1; 12 bases map to TRBD1. CDR1 LNHDA and CDR2 SQIVND come from the germline V gene (reference sequence). The CDR3 loop spans 17 amino acids. The ends lost 3 bases at V and 5 bases at J; junction bases unmatched: 10. CDR3 protein: CASSMRGDRGLRTEAFF. DNA for the CDR3: TGTGCCAGTAGTATGAGGGGGGACAGGGGGCTGCGGACTGAAGCTTTCTTT. The full variable domain, its missing parts supplied by reference TRBV19 and TRBJ1-1, is DGGITQSPKYLFRKEGQNVTLSCEQNLNHDAMYWYRQDPGQGLRLIYYSQIVNDFQKGDIAEGYSVSREKKESFPLTVTSAQKNPTAFYLCASSMRGDRGLRTEAFFGQGTRLTVV.

The chain uses TRBV4-2 and TRBJ2-7; D perhaps matches TRBD2 (6 bases). The germline gives CDR1 LGHNA, CDR2 YNFKEQ. This CDR3 has 14 residues. Trimming stripped 0 bases from V and 2 bases from J, with 8 bases between. CDR3 loop: CASSQEWRAYEQYF. CDR3 nucleotides: TGTGCCAGCAGCCAAGAATGGAGGGCCTACGAGCAGTACTTC.

Only a few counts were recorded for this clonotype. V and J are TRBV29-1 and TRBJ1-5, with D possibly being TRBD1 (6 bases). Trimming cost V 4 bases and J 4 bases, with 14 bases left between them. CDR1 and CDR2 from the germline V gene are SQVTM and ANQGSEA. CDR3 length: 14 amino acids. The CDR3 DNA reads as TGCAGCGTTGTGCCGGCAGGGGATAATCAGCCCCAGCATTTT. Residues: CSVVPAGDNQPQHF.

The chain employs TRBV24-1 and TRBJ2-1, with a possible D match to TRBD2 (5 bases). This CDR3 has 15 residues. Trimming removed 3 bases from V and 8 bases from J, with 16 bases in between. Germline V gene sequence: CDR1 KGHDR, CDR2 SFDVKD. CDR3 coding DNA: TGTGCCACCAGTGATCCTTACTACGGGGTCGATGAGCAGTTCTTC. Amino acid sequence: CATSDPYYGVDEQFF.

This clonotype was counted ten times or more. This chain links TRBV20-1 with TRBJ2-1, with TRBD2 matching over 10 bases. V lost 0 bases to trimming and J lost 0 bases; unmatched junction nucleotides: 8. Germline V CDR1 and CDR2: DFQATT, SNEGSKA (reference sequence). The CDR3 is made up of 18 amino acids. The CDR3 sequence: CSARDKRIAGGSYNEQFF. CDR3 bases: TGCAGTGCTAGAGACAAAAGAATAGCGGGGGGCTCCTACAATGAGCAGTTCTTC.

This sequence joins TRBV19 and TRBJ1-6; no definite D call. Germline V CDR1 and CDR2: LNHDA, SQIVND (reference sequence). This CDR3 contains 15 residues. Trimming pared 1 base from V and 8 bases from J, leaving 12 bases between. In nucleotides, the CDR3 is TGTGCCAGTAGTATAGGATCAACCGACTATTCACCCCTCCACTTT. This translates into CASSIGSTDYSPLHF. Drawing the rest from reference TRBV19 and TRBJ1-6, the complete variable domain is DGGITQSPKYLFRKEGQNVTLSCEQNLNHDAMYWYRQDPGQGLRLIYYSQIVNDFQKGDIAEGYSVSREKKESFPLTVTSAQKNPTAFYLCASSIGSTDYSPLHFGNGTRLTVT.

This rearrangement joins TRBV27 to TRBJ1-2; D possibly corresponds to TRBD1 (6 bases). V shed 3 bases and J shed 4 bases, with 18 bases lying between them. Germline V gene lookup returns CDR1 MNHEY and CDR2 SMNVEV (reference sequence). The length of the CDR3 is 16 residues. CDR3 in DNA: TGTGCCAGCAGTTTCCTTGCCCGGGGGGCTGGCTATGGCTACACCTTC. As protein: CASSFLARGAGYGYTF.

This clonotype has a handful of counts. The rearrangement joins TRBV5-5 to TRBJ2-3; 7 nucleotides align to TRBD2. V lost 3 bases, J lost 2 bases, and 3 bases stayed unmatched. The CDR3 runs 14 residues. Per germline, CDR1 SGHKS and CDR2 YYEKEE (reference sequence). The CDR3 region has the DNA TGTGCCAGCAGCTCGACTAGCTTCACAGATACGCAGTATTTT. Protein product: CASSSTSFTDTQYF. The variable domain in full, with the rest retrieved from reference TRBV5-5 and TRBJ2-3, is DAGVTQSPTHLIKTRGQQVTLRCSPISGHKSVSWYQQVLGQGPQFIFQYYEKEERGRGNFPDRFSARQFPNYSSELNVNALLLGDSALYLCASSSTSFTDTQYFGPGTRLTVL.

This clonotype has a handful of counts. The rearrangement links TRBV20-1 to TRBJ1-1; D perhaps matches TRBD1 (6 bases). V lost 4 bases to trimming and J lost 3 bases, with 12 bases between them. Germline V gene data show CDR1 as DFQATT and CDR2 as SNEGSKA (reference sequence). The CDR3 is 13 amino acids. The CDR3 nucleotides are TGCAGTGCTAAACAGGGTCAGTACACTGAAGCTTTCTTT. It encodes CSAKQGQYTEAFF.

This clonotype was detected many times. J is TRBJ1-2 and V is TRBV12-3 or TRBV12-4; perhaps TRBD1 as D (6 bases). Trimming took 6 bases from V and 3 from J, leaving 26 bases between them. The CDR3 contains 18 residues. CDR3 sequence: CASRQIVTGPRIDYGYTF. In DNA, the CDR3 is TGTGCCAGCAGACAGATTGTCACAGGGCCTCGAATTGACTATGGCTACACCTTC.

This clonotype occurred many times. This chain uses TRBV3-1 with TRBJ1-2; TRBD1 is a possible D gene (6 bases). Trimming stripped 3 bases from V and 6 bases from J, with 11 bases between. From germline, CDR1 is LGHDT and CDR2 YNNKEL (reference sequence). The CDR3 loop spans 13 amino acids. CDR3 DNA: TGTGCCAGCAGCCAGCGGGGGCAAGATGGCTACACCTTC. It yields the protein CASSQRGQDGYTF.

Many counts were recorded for this clonotype. The rearrangement joins TRBV5-1 to TRBJ2-7; TRBD1 is a possible D gene (6 bases). Germline V lookup: CDR1 SGHRS, CDR2 YFSETQ. This CDR3 has 16 amino acids. Trimming took off 4 bases at V and 3 bases at J, with 20 bases between the two ends. The CDR3, as DNA: TGCGCCAGCAGCCACGGGTCACAGGGCCTATACTACGAGCAGTACTTC. Residues: CASSHGSQGLYYEQYF.

This clonotype was seen once. The chain links TRBV5-1 to TRBJ1-6; TRBD1 might be the D (5 bases). CDR3 length: 20 residues. The germline V gene has CDR1 SGHRS and CDR2 YFSETQ. V lost 4 bases and J 7 bases, leaving 30 bases between the germline ends. For the CDR3, the DNA is TGCGCCAGCAGCCGCGAGGAAGGCGGGGCAGGGACGATGAAGAATTCACCCCTCCACTTT. Translation: CASSREEGGAGTMKNSPLHF.

The gene calls are TRBV7-6 and TRBJ2-1, with D tentatively TRBD2 (5 bases). This CDR3 is 12 amino acids long. V lost 5 bases, J lost 7 bases, and 9 bases lay in between. From germline, CDR1 is SGHVS and CDR2 FNYEAQ. The CDR3 sequence is CASSERVNEQFF. The CDR3 bases are TGTGCCAGCAGCGAGAGGGTGAATGAGCAGTTCTTC.

The table lists this clonotype with many counts. The genes are TRBV5-1 and TRBJ2-2; D may be TRBD1 (5 bases). The CDR3 consists of 15 residues. V lost 1 base, J lost 4 bases, and 11 bases lay in between. Per the germline V gene, CDR1 is SGHRS and CDR2 is YFSETQ. Here the CDR3 DNA reads TGCGCCAGCAGCTTGCAGGGATACGGCACCGGGGAGCTGTTTTTT. This translates into CASSLQGYGTGELFF.

The sample holds a few counts of this clonotype. The chain carries TRBV29-1 and TRBJ1-2, with D uncertain. Trimming took off 3 bases at V and 2 bases at J, with 10 bases between the two ends. Germline CDR1 is SQVTM and CDR2 is ANQGSEA. The CDR3 length is 13 residues. CDR3 in DNA: TGCAGCGTTGAGTGGGTTTCCAACTATGGCTACACCTTC. Translation gives CSVEWVSNYGYTF.

With regard to this clonotype: Here the CDR3 omits its conserved ending phenylalanine or tryptophan, so a read error is the likely source. The V gene is TRBV27, the J gene TRBJ1-1, with D possibly TRBD1 on 6 matching bases. This CDR3 spans 15 amino acids. Germline lookup yields CDR1 MNHEY and CDR2 SMNVEV (reference sequence). Trimming left V 2 bases short and J 1 base short, with 11 bases between. CDR3 DNA sequence: TGTGCCAGCAGTTTAGGTAGGACAGCGAACACTGAAGCTTTCTCT. Amino acids: CASSLGRTANTEAFS.

This clonotype came up many times. This chain joins TRBV7-2 and TRBJ2-7; D remains unclear. Germline-derived CDR1 and CDR2 are SGHTA and FQGNSA. V dropped 5 bases and J dropped 2 bases, with 7 bases sitting between them. This CDR3 contains 12 residues. The CDR3 DNA reads TGTGCCAGCAGCCGGAGACCCTACGAGCAGTACTTC. As protein: CASSRRPYEQYF.

V gene TRBV6-1 combines with J gene TRBJ2-1; D is ambiguous. V gave up 5 bases and J gave up 9 bases, with 20 bases separating them. CDR1 is MNHNS and CDR2 is SASEGT in the germline V gene. The CDR3 runs 15 residues. CDR3 DNA sequence: TGTGCCAGCAGTCCCCGTCCGGACCCTCACGGTGAGCAGTTCTTC. Translation gives CASSPRPDPHGEQFF.

This clonotype has a count of ten or more. The rearrangement links TRBV9 to TRBJ2-1, with TRBD1 matching over 7 bases. The V segment lost 2 bases and the J segment 3 bases; nucleotides outside the gene matches: 5. The CDR3 length is 15 residues. Germline V gene data show CDR1 as SGDLS and CDR2 as YYNGEE. CDR3 sequence reads: CASSVSGTDYNEQFF. DNA of the CDR3: TGTGCCAGCAGCGTCTCCGGGACAGACTACAATGAGCAGTTCTTC.

This clonotype has a handful of counts. This chain uses TRBV5-1 with TRBJ2-3, with 7 bases identical to TRBD2. The CDR3 sequence is 15 residues long. The V and J ends lost 3 bases and 0 bases, in that order; junction bases with no gene match: 4. Germline CDR1 SGHRS, CDR2 YFSETQ. The CDR3: CASSSSGSSTDTQYF. The DNA of the CDR3 is TGCGCCAGCAGCTCTAGCGGATCTAGCACAGATACGCAGTATTTT.

This chain joins TRBV20-1 and TRBJ2-7; 9 bases map to TRBD2. This CDR3 is built from 16 residues. The trim removed 2 bases at V and 7 bases at J, leaving 15 bases unmatched. The germline CDR1 and CDR2 sequences are DFQATT and SNEGSKA (reference sequence). This CDR3 is CSARRASGAGLREQYF. DNA for the CDR3: TGCAGTGCTAGAAGGGCTAGCGGGGCCGGCTTGAGGGAGCAGTACTTC.